The following is a T cell receptor (beta chain) sequence with its context. The antigen remains unidentified. Participants with hyperthyroidism, aged 18 to 65, were newly diagnosed with under 2 months' duration. These data are taken from a study of Graves' ophthalmopathy and Graves' hyperthyroidism. About the study: The authors defined stable hyperthyroidism as no ophthalmopathy within 18 months of follow-up.

Germline-derived CDR1 and CDR2 are LGHNA and YNFKEQ. The length of the CDR3 is 15 residues. V was pared by 6 bases and J by 4 bases, with 18 bases between. Researchers took RNA transcripts and amplified TCR beta CDR3 regions from them. HTBI primers were used in a first-round RT-PCR, which preceded a second-round multiplex PCR. Each CDR3 protein gets one entry after TCRdb re-called the multiplex PCR reads with MiXCR. The table has around 1,000,000 distinct CDR3 sequences, less than 45% seen once. Study observations and caveats: Ophthalmopathy progression cases were predicted by the model with roughly 71% sensitivity and roughly 72% specificity. Blood samples also showed most expanded thyroid clonotypes exceeding 0.001 frequency.

The sample consisted of peripheral blood or thyroid tissue (not recorded which). The clonotype comes from an adult man with Graves' hyperthyroidism. V gene TRBV4-2 combines with J gene TRBJ2-5, with TRBD2 as a possible D gene (5 bases). The CDR3: CASSPRLGRGETQYF. In DNA, the CDR3 is TGTGCCAGCAGTCCCCGTTTGGGGAGAGGAGAGACCCAGTACTTC.